This entry lists 10 T cell receptor beta chains sequenced from one sample in a study of Graves' ophthalmopathy and Graves' hyperthyroidism. The sequenced template was RNA, covering the TCR beta CDR3 region. Following a first-round RT-PCR that used HTBI primers, a second-round multiplex PCR was carried out. One entry per CDR3 protein, called by TCRdb with MiXCR from the multiplex PCR reads. The sample contains about 160,000 distinct CDR3 sequences, 35% to 50% of which appear only once. Sequenced sample: peripheral blood. All receptors derive from a man under 40 with Graves' ophthalmopathy.

This clonotype is categorized as medium-sized (0.01 to 0.1%). The rearrangement uses TRBV24-1 and TRBJ2-5; 7 bases match TRBD1. This CDR3 is built from 15 residues. The germline V gene encodes CDR1 KGHDR and CDR2 SFDVKD. V gave up 3 bases and J gave up 1 base; unmatched junction bases: 4. The CDR3 bases are TGTGCCACCAGTGATCCCGGGACAGTCCAAGAGACCCAGTACTTC. Amino acid sequence: CATSDPGTVQETQYF.

This clonotype was counted many times. The V and J genes are TRBV6-2 or TRBV6-3 and TRBJ1-1; D is possibly TRBD1 (5 bases). The V gene lost 2 bases and the J gene lost 1 base, with 17 bases spanning the gap. CDR1 is MNHEY, CDR2 SVGEGT, per germline. The CDR3 runs to 17 residues. The CDR3 spells CASSYPPVSGRNTEAFF. CDR3 bases: TGTGCCAGCAGTTACCCCCCCGTTTCAGGGAGGAACACTGAAGCTTTCTTT.

This clonotype was recorded many times. The genes are TRBV18 and TRBJ1-1; D is uncertain. The V and J ends lost 6 bases and 2 bases respectively, with 13 bases between them. Germline values: CDR1 KGHSH, CDR2 LQKENI. This CDR3 contains 14 residues. The CDR3 nucleotides are TGTGCCAGCTCGCCGCCCGGGAGAAACACTGAAGCTTTCTTT. It is translated as CASSPPGRNTEAFF.

This clonotype was detected ten times or more. The chain employs TRBV19 and TRBJ1-1; D gene uncertain. Germline values: CDR1 LNHDA, CDR2 SQIVND (reference sequence). This CDR3 contains 15 residues. Trimming cost V 5 bases and J 1 base, with 14 bases left between them. CDR3 in amino acids: CASSEHPRGNTEAFF. The CDR3 DNA sequence: TGTGCCAGTAGTGAACATCCTCGGGGGAACACTGAAGCTTTCTTT.

This clonotype has a single count. The chain employs TRBV12-3 or TRBV12-4 and TRBJ2-7, with a weak D call TRBD1 (7 bases). The CDR3 is 15 amino acids. V shed 6 bases and J shed 6 bases, with 21 bases lying between them. The CDR3 DNA reads as TGTGCCAGCAGCCCGCGGACAGGAGGGTCGGGCGAGCAGTACTTC. It translates to CASSPRTGGSGEQYF.

The chain couples TRBV30 to TRBJ2-7, with D possibly being TRBD1 or TRBD2 (6 bases each). The CDR3 totals 14 residues. The germline V gene has CDR1 GTSNPN and CDR2 SVGIG (reference sequence). V shed 1 base and J shed 3 bases, with 13 bases lying between them. This chain's CDR3 is CAWSGSGAHYEQYF. CDR3 bases: TGTGCCTGGAGTGGCTCGGGGGCCCACTACGAGCAGTACTTC.

The V call is TRBV11-2, the J call TRBJ2-7; TRBD1 is a possible D gene (6 bases). This CDR3 comprises 16 residues. V lost 9 bases and J 2 bases, leaving 23 bases between the germline ends. Germline V gene lookup returns CDR1 SGHAT and CDR2 FQNNGV. The CDR3 nucleotides read TGTGCCAGTAGTTTCCAGGACAGAGGTCCTCCCTACGAGCAGTACTTC. Protein: CASSFQDRGPPYEQYF.

This clonotype was counted at least ten times. A much larger clonotype is one base distant, so this may be a read error. The final CDR3 position lacks the conserved phenylalanine or tryptophan, pointing to a likely read error. The rearrangement uses TRBV6-2 or TRBV6-3 and TRBJ2-5; TRBD2 aligns across 7 bases. J lost 5 bases, V lost 7 bases, and 1 base had no gene match. CDR1 MNHEY and CDR2 SVGEGT come from the germline V gene. This CDR3 contains 11 residues. CDR3 loop: CASTRGETQYL. The DNA of the CDR3 is TGTGCCAGCACGCGGGGGGAGACCCAGTACCTC.

The V call is TRBV20-1, the J call TRBJ1-1; TRBD1 is a possible D gene (6 bases). The CDR3 is made up of 12 amino acids. V lost 4 bases, J lost 7 bases, and 13 bases lay in between. Germline V CDR1 and CDR2: DFQATT, SNEGSKA (reference sequence). The CDR3 sequence is CSANREGIEAFF. DNA of the CDR3: TGCAGTGCTAACAGGGAAGGGATTGAAGCTTTCTTT.

This clonotype occurred many times. This chain joins TRBV29-1 and TRBJ2-5; 10 nucleotides match TRBD1. CDR3 length: 15 residues. Losses at the gene ends were 0 bases for V and 3 bases for J; bases not matched to a gene: 4. Germline V lookup: CDR1 SQVTM, CDR2 ANQGSEA. DNA for the CDR3: TGCAGCGTTGAAGAAGTCGGACAGGGGGAAGAGACCCAGTACTTC. Amino acids: CSVEEVGQGEETQYF.